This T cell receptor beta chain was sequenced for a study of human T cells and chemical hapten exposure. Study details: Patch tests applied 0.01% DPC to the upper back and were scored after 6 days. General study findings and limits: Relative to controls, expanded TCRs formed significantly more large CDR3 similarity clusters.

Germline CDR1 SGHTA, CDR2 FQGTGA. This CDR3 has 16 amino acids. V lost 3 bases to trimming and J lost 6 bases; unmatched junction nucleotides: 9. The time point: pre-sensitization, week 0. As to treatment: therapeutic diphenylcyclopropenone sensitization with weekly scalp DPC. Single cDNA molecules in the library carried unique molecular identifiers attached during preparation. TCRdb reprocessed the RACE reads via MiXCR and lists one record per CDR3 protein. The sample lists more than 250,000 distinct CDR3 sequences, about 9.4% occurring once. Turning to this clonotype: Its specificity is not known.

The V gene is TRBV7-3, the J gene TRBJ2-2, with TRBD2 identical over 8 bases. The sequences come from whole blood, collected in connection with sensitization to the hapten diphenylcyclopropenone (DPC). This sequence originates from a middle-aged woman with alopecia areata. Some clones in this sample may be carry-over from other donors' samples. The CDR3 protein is CASSLVPGGSAGELFF. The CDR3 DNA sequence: TGTGCCAGCAGCTTGGTCCCGGGAGGGAGCGCCGGGGAGCTGTTTTTT.